This entry lists 20 T cell receptor beta chains sequenced from one sample in a study of CD8 T cells in ankylosing spondylitis. A single record per CDR3 protein comes from TCRdb applying MiXCR to the 5' RACE reads. The data show about 90,000 distinct CDR3 sequences, 27% seen once. The sequenced sample consisted of blood, either unsorted or a sorted T cell fraction (not recorded which). The receptor source for this set is a male donor with ankylosing spondylitis or in good health (not recorded which).

This clonotype was observed many times. The chain uses TRBV12-3 or TRBV12-4 and TRBJ1-2; D is ambiguous. The V end lost 3 bases, the J end lost 2 bases, and 13 bases lay between the germline ends. This CDR3 has 15 amino acids. DNA of the CDR3: TGTGCCAGCAGTTTTATGTCAGCCCTAAACTATGGCTACACCTTC. Protein: CASSFMSALNYGYTF.

The table lists this clonotype with many counts. The chain uses TRBV5-1 and TRBJ2-1; D gene uncertain. The CDR3 loop spans 16 amino acids. Germline assignment: CDR1 SGHRS and CDR2 YFSETQ. Deletions cut 7 bases from V and 0 bases from J, with 17 bases between. The DNA of the CDR3 is TGCGCCAGCGGCCGAGGAACCCTTAGCTCCTACAATGAGCAGTTCTTC. Translated, it gives CASGRGTLSSYNEQFF.

This clonotype was found many times. The V call is TRBV7-2, the J call TRBJ1-1; D not certain. The V gene's germline CDR1 is SGHTA and CDR2 FQGNSA. V was clipped by 8 bases and J by 4 bases, with 11 bases between them. The CDR3 is made up of 12 amino acids. The CDR3 spells CASLNEITEAFF. In DNA, the CDR3 is TGTGCCAGCTTAAACGAGATCACTGAAGCTTTCTTT.

There are a few counts of this clonotype. The rearrangement joins TRBV7-9 to TRBJ2-7; D is perhaps TRBD1 (6 bases). The CDR3 is 12 amino acids. V was pared by 3 bases and J by 4 bases, with 7 bases between. Looked up from germline, CDR1 is SEHNR and CDR2 is FQNEAQ (reference sequence). Here the CDR3 DNA reads TGTGCCAGCAGCTTCACAGGGTACGAGCAGTACTTC. Residues: CASSFTGYEQYF.

V is TRBV7-2 and J is TRBJ2-1, with a tentative D call TRBD1 (5 bases). The CDR3 spans 14 residues. V lost 8 bases and J lost 0, with 11 bases in between. Germline assignment: CDR1 SGHTA and CDR2 FQGNSA. In DNA, the CDR3 is TGTGCCAGCGCCGACAGCCTCTCCTACAATGAGCAGTTCTTC. Its translation is CASADSLSYNEQFF.

Only a few counts were recorded for this clonotype. This rearrangement joins TRBV29-1 to TRBJ1-4, with 8 bases aligning to TRBD1. The CDR3 length is 13 residues. Germline CDR1 reads SQVTM; CDR2 reads ANQGSEA. V was pared by 7 bases and J by 7 bases, with 8 bases of the junction left unmatched. CDR3 DNA sequence: TGCAGCGCTGGGACAGGCGATACTGAAAAACTGTTTTTT. Translation: CSAGTGDTEKLFF. The full variable domain, its missing parts supplied by reference TRBV29-1 and TRBJ1-4, is SAVISQKPSRDICQRGTSLTIQCQVDSQVTMMFWYRQQPGQSLTLIATANQGSEATYESGFVIDKFPISRPNLTFSTLTVSNMSPEDSSIYLCSAGTGDTEKLFFGSGTQLSVL.

The chain is built from TRBV29-1 and TRBJ1-2, with D perhaps matching TRBD1 (5 bases). This CDR3 has 11 amino acids. Trimming shortened V by 4 bases and J by 5 bases, and 8 bases separated the two germline ends. Germline-derived CDR1 and CDR2 are SQVTM and ANQGSEA. CDR3 amino acids: CSVAGYYGYTF. In DNA, the CDR3 is TGCAGCGTTGCAGGGTATTATGGCTACACCTTC.

This clonotype was detected only a few times. J is TRBJ1-5 and V is TRBV5-5; D gene unclear. Germline CDR1 reads SGHKS; CDR2 reads YYEKEE (reference sequence). This CDR3 contains 15 residues. The V end lost 4 bases, the J end lost 0 bases, and 11 bases lay between the germline ends. The CDR3 here is CASSHRPVSNQPQHF. The CDR3 DNA reads as TGTGCCAGCAGCCATCGACCGGTTAGCAATCAGCCCCAGCATTTT.

This chain connects TRBV20-1 to TRBJ1-4, with TRBD1 as a possible D gene (6 bases). The length of the CDR3 is 11 residues. V was cut by 5 bases and J by 10 bases, with 11 bases left in between. Germline V gene lookup returns CDR1 DFQATT and CDR2 SNEGSKA (reference sequence). The CDR3 loop is CSALQGGKLFF. CDR3 coding DNA: TGCAGTGCTTTACAGGGTGGAAAACTGTTTTTT.

This clonotype was seen repeatedly, ten times or more. The chain is built from TRBV28 and TRBJ2-5; 7 nucleotides agree with TRBD1. Germline trimming cut 8 bases from V and 1 base from J; bases unmatched to any gene: 10. The germline gives CDR1 MDHEN, CDR2 SYDVKM. The CDR3 consists of 15 residues. CDR3 sequence (DNA): TGTGCCAGCGTGCAGACCTGGGACAGCCAAGAGACCCAGTACTTC. Its translation is CASVQTWDSQETQYF.

This clonotype was seen a few times. The chain joins TRBV30 to TRBJ1-2, with D hard to call. V was clipped by 2 bases and J by 4 bases, with 5 bases between them. CDR3 size: 11 residues. Looked up from germline, CDR1 is GTSNPN and CDR2 is SVGIG (reference sequence). The CDR3 bases are TGTGCCTGGAGTACGTTCTATGGCTACACCTTC. This gives the protein CAWSTFYGYTF.

The chain employs TRBV10-3 and TRBJ1-5; 8 positions match TRBD1. V was pared by 8 bases and J by 1 base, with 4 bases of the junction left unmatched. The CDR3 is 14 amino acids. From germline, CDR1 is ENHRY and CDR2 SYGVKD. CDR3 bases: TGTGCCATCCGACAGGGGCTCAGCAATCAGCCCCAGCATTTT. It is translated as CAIRQGLSNQPQHF.

This clonotype was seen more than once but under ten times. The CDR3: CASSPRGGDNTEAFF. In DNA, the CDR3 is TGTGCCAGCTCACCACGTGGGGGAGATAACACTGAAGCTTTCTTT. This chain uses TRBV18 with TRBJ1-1; D is perhaps TRBD1 (5 bases). The CDR3 runs 15 residues. Germline CDR1 reads KGHSH; CDR2 reads LQKENI. Trimming shortened V by 1 base and J by 2 bases, and 11 bases separated the two germline ends.

CDR3 amino acids: CASSLFTGQNTGELFF. The CDR3 DNA follows: TGTGCCAGCAGCTTGTTTACGGGACAGAACACCGGGGAGCTGTTTTTT. V and J are TRBV5-6 and TRBJ2-2; D is possibly TRBD1 (6 bases). Trimming took 1 base from V and 1 from J, leaving 11 bases between them. The CDR3 sequence is 16 residues long. Germline V gene lookup returns CDR1 SGHDT and CDR2 YYEEEE. Supplemented by reference TRBV5-6 and TRBJ2-2, the full variable domain reads DAGVTQSPTHLIKTRGQQVTLRCSPKSGHDTVSWYQQALGQGPQFIFQYYEEEERQRGNFPDRFSGHQFPNYSSELNVNALLLGDSALYLCASSLFTGQNTGELFFGEGSRLTVL.

The rearrangement links TRBV5-1 to TRBJ2-6; the D is unclear. V was cut by 4 bases and J by 0 bases, with 11 bases left in between. The CDR3 length is 16 residues. The germline V gene encodes CDR1 SGHRS and CDR2 YFSETQ. The CDR3 DNA sequence: TGCGCCAGCAGCCCCAGAGGAAACTCTGGGGCCAACGTCCTGACTTTC. Translation gives CASSPRGNSGANVLTF.

This chain uses TRBV27 with TRBJ2-3; possible D gene TRBD2, 6 bases. This CDR3 spans 15 amino acids. V gave up 2 bases and J gave up 4 bases, with 13 bases separating them. CDR1 and CDR2 (germline): MNHEY, SMNVEV (reference sequence). CDR3 DNA: TGTGCCAGCAGTTTAAGGGCGGGATGGGCAGATACGCAGTATTTT. Encoded protein: CASSLRAGWADTQYF.

This clonotype was observed a few times. V is TRBV6-1 and J is TRBJ1-6; D might be TRBD1 (5 bases). The germline CDR1 and CDR2 sequences are MNHNS and SASEGT. The CDR3 has 13 residues. The ends were cut back, 5 bases at V and 10 bases at J, with 12 bases in the middle. CDR3 residues: CASSPDGASPLHF. In DNA form, the CDR3 reads TGTGCCAGCAGTCCCGACGGGGCCTCACCCCTCCACTTT.

The table lists this clonotype with a few counts. J is TRBJ2-5 and V is TRBV15, with 7 nucleotides matching TRBD2. J lost 4 bases, V lost 4 bases, and 6 bases had no gene match. CDR1 and CDR2 (germline): LNHNV, YYDKDF (reference sequence). The CDR3 is 14 residues long. The CDR3 DNA is TGTGCCACCAGCATCCTTAGCGGGTTAGAGACCCAGTACTTC. Amino acid sequence: CATSILSGLETQYF.

The CDR3 loop is CATSGTSGPDTQYF. The CDR3 DNA follows: TGCGCCACCTCAGGGACTAGCGGGCCAGATACGCAGTATTTT. The chain combines TRBV5-1 with TRBJ2-3; TRBD2 aligns across 12 bases. Germline V gene sequence: CDR1 SGHRS, CDR2 YFSETQ. Trimming took 9 bases from V and 4 from J; bases not matched to a gene: 6. CDR3 length: 14 residues.

This clonotype showed up just a few times. The chain uses TRBV6-1 and TRBJ2-1, with unresolved D. The CDR3 is made up of 13 amino acids. V gave up 5 bases and J gave up 2 bases, with 7 bases separating them. Germline V gene sequence: CDR1 MNHNS, CDR2 SASEGT. CDR3: CASSTPPYNEQFF. CDR3 DNA sequence: TGTGCCAGCAGTACGCCTCCCTACAATGAGCAGTTCTTC.